The 23 T cell receptor beta chains below were found in one sample sequenced in a study of blood T cell repertoires in COVID-19. Some clones are missing from TCRdb's copy, which holds only in-frame ones; the method was immunoSEQ multiplex PCR. The sample includes more than 120,000 clones, nearly 85% of them seen just once. The sequencing sample was made of PBMCs or T cells enriched from blood (not recorded which). The origin of the receptors is a man aged 45 to 65 in a cohort exposed to, infected with or recovered from COVID-19 (not recorded which).

The rearrangement uses TRBV11-3 and TRBJ2-5, with TRBD1 identical over 10 bases. This CDR3 spans 15 amino acids. The germline V gene has CDR1 SGHNT and CDR2 YENEEA. V was clipped by 4 bases and J by 4 bases; unmatched bases: 6. CDR3 protein: CASSSRDRGRETQYF. CDR3 DNA sequence: TGTGCCAGCAGCTCCCGGGACAGGGGACGAGAGACCCAGTACTTC. Supplemented by reference TRBV11-3 and TRBJ2-5, the full variable domain reads EAGVVQSPRYKIIEKKQPVAFWCNPISGHNTLYWYLQNLGQGPELLIRYENEEAVDDSQLPKDRFSAERLKGVDSTLKIQPAELGDSAVYLCASSSRDRGRETQYFGPGTRLLVL.

The chain uses TRBV25-1 and TRBJ2-3; the D is unclear. CDR3 length equals 11 residues. Per the germline V gene, CDR1 is MGHDK and CDR2 is SYGVNS. V was shortened by 5 bases and J by 5 bases, with 5 bases between the two germline ends. In nucleotides, the CDR3 is TGTGCCAGCAGTTATAAAGATACGCAGTATTTT. It encodes CASSYKDTQYF. The full variable domain, completed using reference TRBV25-1 and TRBJ2-3, is EADIYQTPRYLVIGTGKKITLECSQTMGHDKMYWYQQDPGMELHLIHYSYGVNSTEKGDLSSESTVSRIRTEHFPLTLESARPSHTSQYLCASSYKDTQYFGPGTRLTVL.

There are a few counts of this clone. The rearrangement links TRBV12-3 or TRBV12-4 to TRBJ1-2; no reliable D call. Trimming cost V 6 bases and J 7 bases, with 15 bases left between them. The CDR3 loop spans 13 amino acids. CDR3 sequence (DNA): TGTGCCAGCAGGGTCGGAGCAGCCGGTGGCTACACCTTC. Amino acid sequence: CASRVGAAGGYTF.

The chain couples TRBV10-2 to TRBJ2-4, with 8 bases aligning to TRBD2. V gave up 6 bases and J gave up 7 bases; unmatched junction bases: 8. CDR1 is WSHSY, CDR2 SAAADI, per germline. The CDR3 has 14 residues. The CDR3 is CASSSGTSGNIQYF. The CDR3 bases are TGCGCCAGCAGCTCCGGGACTAGTGGGAACATTCAGTACTTC.

V usage is TRBV30 and J usage is TRBJ2-3, with D unresolved. Germline CDR1 GTSNPN, CDR2 SVGIG (reference sequence). Trimming pared 7 bases from V and 4 bases from J, leaving 3 bases between. This CDR3 has 9 residues. CDR3 bases: TGTGCCTCTTCAGATACGCAGTATTTT. Translating it yields CASSDTQYF. Full variable domain (remainder filled in from reference TRBV30 and TRBJ2-3): SQTIHQWPATLVQPVGSPLSLECTVEGTSNPNLYWYRQAAGRGLQLLFYSVGIGQISSEVPQNLSASRPQDRQFILSSKKLLLSDSGFYLCASSDTQYFGPGTRLTVL.

This chain uses TRBV5-1 with TRBJ1-2; the match to TRBD1 covers 8 bases. The V segment lost 0 bases and the J segment 6 bases; nucleotides outside the gene matches: 4. This CDR3 has 14 amino acids. CDR1 and CDR2 from the germline V gene are SGHRS and YFSETQ. This CDR3 reads CASSLGTGFNGYTF. As DNA, the CDR3 is TGCGCCAGCAGCTTGGGGACAGGGTTCAATGGCTACACCTTC.

V gene TRBV2 combines with J gene TRBJ2-7, with no clear D. The CDR3 has 15 amino acids. Germline CDR1 reads SNHLY; CDR2 reads FYNNEI. V was shortened by 3 bases and J by 6 bases, with 18 bases between the two germline ends. CDR3 residues: CASSEAESSRSEQYF. For the CDR3, the DNA is TGTGCCAGCAGTGAGGCGGAATCCTCTAGAAGCGAGCAGTACTTC.

V gene TRBV6-1 combines with J gene TRBJ2-7; tentatively, D is TRBD1 (6 bases). CDR3 length: 11 residues. Trimming took 3 bases from V and 12 from J, leaving 12 bases between them. Germline V gene data show CDR1 as MNHNS and CDR2 as SASEGT. The CDR3 DNA is TGTGCCAGCAGTGAGCAGGGGCTTTCGTACTTC. Protein product: CASSEQGLSYF.

V gene TRBV7-2 combines with J gene TRBJ1-5, with 7 positions matching TRBD1. The V segment lost 5 bases and the J segment 1 base; nucleotides outside the gene matches: 8. From germline, CDR1 is SGHTA and CDR2 FQGNSA. The CDR3 sequence is 16 residues long. CDR3 protein: CASSPTTGNSNQPQHF. CDR3 nucleotides: TGTGCCAGCAGCCCCACGACAGGGAACAGCAATCAGCCCCAGCATTTT.

V gene TRBV3-1 (or the pseudogene TRBV3-2) combines with J gene TRBJ2-5; 12 nucleotides line up with TRBD2. The V and J ends lost 6 bases and 4 bases, in that order; junction bases with no gene match: 3. CDR1 and CDR2 from the germline V gene are LGHDT and YNNKEL (reference sequence). The CDR3 has 14 amino acids. The CDR3 sequence: CASRPGLAGETQYF. In nucleotides, the CDR3 is TGTGCCAGCAGACCGGGACTAGCGGGAGAGACCCAGTACTTC.

This chain connects TRBV3-1 (or the pseudogene TRBV3-2) to TRBJ1-2; D gene unclear. Germline V gene sequence: CDR1 LGHDT, CDR2 YNNKEL (reference sequence). The CDR3 contains 14 residues. Trimming cost V 6 bases and J 7 bases, with 18 bases left between them. The CDR3 DNA sequence: TGTGCCAGCAGGGCCCGGGGTCCCCCGGCTGGCTACACCTTC. Translated: CASRARGPPAGYTF.

The V gene is TRBV6-2 or TRBV6-3, the J gene TRBJ2-1; 9 bases match TRBD2. With V trimmed by 2 bases and J by 7 bases, 6 bases remained unmatched. Germline V gene data show CDR1 as MNHEY and CDR2 as SVGEGT. The CDR3 is made up of 15 amino acids. The CDR3 bases are TGTGCCAGCAGTTACAAGCTAGCGGGAATGAATGAGCAGTTCTTC. This gives the protein CASSYKLAGMNEQFF.

In its sample, this clone was seen a few times. The chain joins TRBV19 to TRBJ1-5; 9 bases are shared with TRBD1. V lost 7 bases to trimming and J lost 3 bases; unmatched junction nucleotides: 19. Germline-derived CDR1 and CDR2 are LNHDA and SQIVND (reference sequence). CDR3 length equals 19 residues. The CDR3 sequence is CASNDRRTGATPLNQPQHF. CDR3 in DNA: TGTGCCAGTAACGATCGGCGGACAGGGGCCACTCCGCTCAATCAGCCCCAGCATTTT.

The gene calls are TRBV28 and TRBJ1-1, with 7 bases lining up with TRBD1. After removal of 4 bases from V and 6 bases from J, the junction contained 8 bases not matched to a gene. This CDR3 is 14 amino acids long. The germline gives CDR1 MDHEN, CDR2 SYDVKM. The CDR3 sequence: CASSSLLTGAEAFF. DNA for the CDR3: TGTGCCAGCAGTTCACTACTTACAGGGGCTGAAGCTTTCTTT.

The rearrangement joins TRBV11-2 to TRBJ2-7; 8 bases are shared with TRBD2. This CDR3 is built from 14 residues. With V trimmed by 3 bases and J by 6 bases, 7 bases remained unmatched. Per the germline V gene, CDR1 is SGHAT and CDR2 is FQNNGV. The CDR3 DNA reads TGTGCCAGCAGCTTCACGGGGGGGCAGGTCGAGCAGTACTTC. It is translated as CASSFTGGQVEQYF.

The V call is TRBV9, the J call TRBJ2-7, with a possible D match to TRBD1 (6 bases). The V gene's germline CDR1 is SGDLS and CDR2 YYNGEE. V was pared by 4 bases and J by 5 bases, with 13 bases between. The CDR3 runs to 13 residues. CDR3 sequence: CASSLHRDHEQYF. For the CDR3, the DNA is TGTGCCAGCAGCTTACACAGGGATCACGAGCAGTACTTC.

There are a few counts of this clone. The chain combines TRBV27 with TRBJ2-3; 12 bases line up with TRBD2. The germline CDR1 and CDR2 sequences are MNHEY and SMNVEV (reference sequence). The trim removed 7 bases at V and 5 bases at J, leaving 10 bases unmatched. This CDR3 region has 16 residues. CDR3: CASTLAGGLGRDTQYF. The CDR3 nucleotides read TGTGCCAGCACACTAGCGGGGGGCCTAGGTAGAGATACGCAGTATTTT.

The chain combines TRBV6-5 with TRBJ2-7; no firm D call. The CDR3 consists of 13 residues. With 4 bases removed from V and 1 base from J, the gap between germline ends came to 8 bases. Germline V lookup: CDR1 MNHEY, CDR2 SVGAGI. In DNA form, the CDR3 reads TGTGCCAGCAGTTCGACTGGATCCTACGAGCAGTACTTC. Translation gives CASSSTGSYEQYF.

This rearrangement joins TRBV5-3 to TRBJ2-5, with D uncertain. TRBV5-3 is annotated as an ORF whose role is uncertain. V lost 4 bases and J 1 base, leaving 17 bases between the germline ends. The CDR3 runs 16 residues. The CDR3 reads CARSRILWQAQETQYF. The DNA of the CDR3 is TGTGCCAGAAGCCGAATTTTATGGCAGGCCCAAGAGACCCAGTACTTC.

The chain couples TRBV20-1 to TRBJ2-7, with D unresolved. The CDR3 spans 11 residues. V was shortened by 6 bases and J by 4 bases, with 10 bases between the two germline ends. From germline, CDR1 is DFQATT and CDR2 SNEGSKA (reference sequence). The CDR3 DNA reads TGCAGTGCCTACCGCTCATACGAGCAGTACTTC. Translated: CSAYRSYEQYF.

This chain joins TRBV18 and TRBJ2-7; TRBD1 is a possible D gene (6 bases). The V gene lost 3 bases and the J gene lost 5 bases, with 14 bases spanning the gap. This CDR3 spans 14 amino acids. Germline-derived CDR1 and CDR2 are KGHSH and LQKENI. CDR3 loop: CASSPPAGDNEQYF. DNA for the CDR3: TGTGCCAGCTCACCCCCCGCAGGGGACAACGAGCAGTACTTC.

A single count supports this clone. V usage is TRBV27 and J usage is TRBJ1-2; 9 bases map to TRBD1. J lost 6 bases, V lost 1 base, and 6 bases had no gene match. Germline CDR1 and CDR2: MNHEY and SMNVEV (reference sequence). The CDR3 extends over 15 amino acids. The CDR3 DNA is TGTGCCAGCAGTTTATTGACAGGGGGGACTAATGGCTACACCTTC. Translated, it gives CASSLLTGGTNGYTF.

The rearrangement uses TRBV27 and TRBJ2-1; D perhaps matches TRBD2 (5 bases). Trimming removed 0 bases from V and 8 bases from J, with 14 bases in between. CDR3 length: 15 residues. CDR1 and CDR2 from the germline V gene are MNHEY and SMNVEV (reference sequence). This CDR3 reads CASSLSSYLGDEQFF. CDR3 coding DNA: TGTGCCAGCAGTTTATCGTCCTACCTCGGGGATGAGCAGTTCTTC.